This T cell receptor (beta chain) is from a study of tumor-infiltrating lymphocytes in oesophageal squamous cell carcinoma. Each CDR3 protein gets one entry after TCRdb re-called the PCR reads with MiXCR. The sample consists of about 21,000 distinct CDR3 sequences, about two fifths of them appearing once. CDR3 size: 11 residues. Trimming took off 5 bases at V and 4 bases at J, with 8 bases between the two ends. From germline, CDR1 is SQVTM and CDR2 ANQGSEA. The chain employs TRBV29-1 and TRBJ2-5; D may be TRBD2 (6 bases). Sequenced material: esophageal tumor tissue. The receptor's source is a male donor with esophageal squamous cell carcinoma. CDR3 sequence (DNA): TGCAGCGTTCTGCGGGGAGAGACCCAGTACTTC. Translation gives CSVLRGETQYF.